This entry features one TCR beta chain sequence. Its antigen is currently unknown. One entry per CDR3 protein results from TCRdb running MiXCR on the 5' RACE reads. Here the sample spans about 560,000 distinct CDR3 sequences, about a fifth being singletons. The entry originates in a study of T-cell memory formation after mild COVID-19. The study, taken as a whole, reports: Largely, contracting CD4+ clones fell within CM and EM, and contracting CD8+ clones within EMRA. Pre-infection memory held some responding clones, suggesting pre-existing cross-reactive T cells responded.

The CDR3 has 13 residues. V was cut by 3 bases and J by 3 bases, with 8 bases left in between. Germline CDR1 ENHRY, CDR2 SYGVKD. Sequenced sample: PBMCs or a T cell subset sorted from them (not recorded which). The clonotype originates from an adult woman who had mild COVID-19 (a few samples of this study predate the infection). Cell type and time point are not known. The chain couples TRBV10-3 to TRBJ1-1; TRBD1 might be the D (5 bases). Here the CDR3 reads CAISDGGDTEAFF. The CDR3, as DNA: TGTGCCATCAGTGACGGGGGGGACACTGAAGCTTTCTTT.